This TCR beta chain was observed in a study of blood T cell repertoires in COVID-19. Background on the study: Spain, Italy and the United States supplied samples that represented acute and convalescent COVID-19. From T cells, B-cell-depleted T cells, or PBMCs came the material, which was cDNA or gDNA.

Original analysis: Using reference gene primer amplification, nucleated cell counts were estimated. The repertoire was sequenced with immunoSEQ multiplex PCR; TCRdb's copy has only in-frame clones and lacks some. Clone size and V and J calls were adopted from that table, with D and trimming inferred from the DNA. The profile shows some 270,000 clones, around 85% of them singletons. This CDR3 is built from 13 residues. Germline assignment: CDR1 SGHNT and CDR2 YYREEE (reference sequence). V lost 2 bases and J lost 7; bases outside the gene matches: 3. This receptor was identified in a woman in her seventies with acute or convalescent COVID-19. The sequenced material came from peripheral blood. V is TRBV5-4 and J is TRBJ2-1, with 7 bases identical to TRBD1. CDR3 loop: CASSFRDRNEQFF. The CDR3 DNA follows: TGTGCCAGCAGCTTCCGGGACAGAAATGAGCAGTTCTTC.